Presented here are 30 T cell receptor beta chains from one specimen sequenced in a study of T-cell reconstitution after alpha-beta-depleted transplantation in children. Unique molecular identifiers were used in preparing the TCRbeta library. MiXCR, applied by TCRdb to the PCR reads, yields one record per CDR3 protein. The data show hundreds of thousands of distinct CDR3 sequences, with approximately 9.5% seen just once and approximately 6.6% held by the top ten. Sequences were derived from PBMCs from the stem cell graft donor, sampled from the stem cell graft. These receptor sequences come from a human donor who donated a stem cell graft to a child with acute lymphoblastic leukemia.

V usage is TRBV6-1 and J usage is TRBJ1-2; 8 bases fit TRBD1. Per germline, CDR1 MNHNS and CDR2 SASEGT. V shed 7 bases, J shed 5 bases, and the junction held 12 bases outside the gene matches. The CDR3 contains 15 residues. The CDR3 protein is CASIQTGGQTYGYTF. CDR3 sequence (DNA): TGTGCCAGCATCCAAACAGGGGGTCAGACGTATGGCTACACCTTC.

This clonotype was seen ten or more times. This chain joins TRBV29-1 and TRBJ2-1; D remains ambiguous. From germline, CDR1 is SQVTM and CDR2 ANQGSEA. The CDR3 covers 13 residues. Between the trimmed V and J ends, which lost 3 bases and 4 bases, there was a span of 10 bases. CDR3 DNA sequence: TGCAGCGTTGACAGGACCCTTTACAATGAGCAGTTCTTC. Its translation: CSVDRTLYNEQFF.

The chain is built from TRBV6-2 or TRBV6-3 and TRBJ2-7, with TRBD1 matching over 9 bases. Losses at the gene ends were 2 bases for V and 3 bases for J; bases not matched to a gene: 11. The CDR3 sequence is 17 residues long. CDR1 is MNHEY, CDR2 SVGEGT, per germline. CDR3 in DNA: TGTGCCAGCAGTTACAACAGGGGGCACCTTTCGGGCTACGAGCAGTACTTC. Protein: CASSYNRGHLSGYEQYF.

The DNA of the CDR3 is TGTGCCAGCAGCTTCAATATGACAGGGGGGAACGAGCAGTACTTC. Translated, it gives CASSFNMTGGNEQYF. The chain carries TRBV7-6 and TRBJ2-7, with 9 bases matching TRBD1. The CDR3 runs to 15 residues. Trimming cost V 3 bases and J 5 bases; bases outside gene matches: 8. From germline, CDR1 is SGHVS and CDR2 FNYEAQ.

This chain connects TRBV25-1 to TRBJ1-1; D remains unclear. V was clipped by 7 bases and J by 1 base, with 13 bases between them. Germline V gene sequence: CDR1 MGHDK, CDR2 SYGVNS. CDR3 length: 14 residues. CDR3: CASKRDGSNTEAFF. Here the CDR3 DNA reads TGTGCCAGCAAAAGAGACGGATCGAACACTGAAGCTTTCTTT.

This clonotype showed up many times. The chain combines TRBV30 with TRBJ2-7; unclear D gene. The length of the CDR3 is 11 residues. Germline V gene lookup returns CDR1 GTSNPN and CDR2 SVGIG (reference sequence). Trimming removed 4 bases at V and 2 bases at J, with 6 bases between. The chain's CDR3 is CAWTGAYEQYF. The CDR3 region has the DNA TGTGCCTGGACTGGGGCCTACGAGCAGTACTTC. Supplemented by reference TRBV30 and TRBJ2-7, the full variable domain reads SQTIHQWPATLVQPVGSPLSLECTVEGTSNPNLYWYRQAAGRGLQLLFYSVGIGQISSEVPQNLSASRPQDRQFILSSKKLLLSDSGFYLCAWTGAYEQYFGPGTRLTVT.

The CDR3 sequence is CGSRKGGLDTGELFF. The CDR3 coding sequence is TGTGGTTCGCGTAAAGGGGGCCTGGACACCGGGGAGCTGTTTTTT. This chain uses TRBV12-3 or TRBV12-4 with TRBJ2-2, with 7 bases matching TRBD1. The CDR3 has 15 residues.

This clonotype was seen ten or more times. The V call is TRBV7-8, the J call TRBJ2-1, with TRBD2 matching 7 bases. J was trimmed by 7 bases and V by 5 bases; bases with no gene match: 11. The CDR3 extends over 15 amino acids. Germline CDR1 reads SGHVS; CDR2 reads FQNEAQ. DNA for the CDR3: TGTGCCAGCAGCGTCGAAAGGTTAGCGGGTAATGAGCAGTTCTTC. Its translation is CASSVERLAGNEQFF.

There are many counts of this clonotype. The rearrangement links TRBV29-1 to TRBJ2-1; 11 nucleotides align to TRBD2. Trimming took 3 bases from V and 10 from J; bases not matched to a gene: 5. CDR1 and CDR2 (germline): SQVTM, ANQGSEA. CDR3 size: 13 residues. The CDR3, as DNA: TGCAGCGTTGAGCTAGCGGGGGGTGGCGAGCAGTTCTTC. This codes for CSVELAGGGEQFF.

This clonotype was seen more than once but under ten times. The V call is TRBV9, the J call TRBJ2-1; 7 nucleotides agree with TRBD1. CDR3 size: 17 residues. The V gene's germline CDR1 is SGDLS and CDR2 YYNGEE. V lost 2 bases and J lost 5; bases outside the gene matches: 13. The CDR3 loop reads CASSVGTVPLSNNEQFF. DNA for the CDR3: TGTGCCAGCAGCGTTGGGACAGTCCCCCTCTCTAACAATGAGCAGTTCTTC.

This clonotype has a handful of counts. The chain links TRBV29-1 to TRBJ2-1; TRBD2 aligns across 11 bases. Germline-derived CDR1 and CDR2 are SQVTM and ANQGSEA. Trimming cost V 5 bases and J 4 bases; bases outside gene matches: 4. The CDR3 covers 14 residues. The CDR3 loop reads CSVLRLAGYNEQFF. The CDR3 nucleotides read TGCAGCGTTCTCCGACTAGCGGGGTACAATGAGCAGTTCTTC.

This clonotype was found a few times. This chain uses TRBV12-3 or TRBV12-4 with TRBJ1-5; D is perhaps TRBD1 (6 bases). The CDR3 consists of 16 residues. V was clipped by 6 bases and J by 0 bases, with 15 bases between them. For the CDR3, the DNA is TGTGCCAGCAGACAGGGATCGGGGTTTAGCAATCAGCCCCAGCATTTT. It translates to CASRQGSGFSNQPQHF.

This clonotype has just a few counts. V usage is TRBV6-1 and J usage is TRBJ2-3; D is tentatively TRBD1 or TRBD2 (5 bases each). CDR1 is MNHNS, CDR2 SASEGT, per germline. The CDR3 consists of 16 residues. Trimming stripped 2 bases from V and 2 bases from J, with 14 bases between. Here the CDR3 DNA reads TGTGCCAGCAGTGAATGGGGACGGGTGGACACAGATACGCAGTATTTT. Amino acid sequence: CASSEWGRVDTDTQYF.

The chain employs TRBV30 and TRBJ2-5, with D perhaps TRBD2 (5 bases). Deletions cut 3 bases from V and 2 bases from J, with 13 bases between. Germline CDR1 GTSNPN, CDR2 SVGIG (reference sequence). This CDR3 has 14 amino acids. The CDR3 DNA sequence: TGTGCCTGGAGCCCGGGCGGGTCGCAAGAGACCCAGTACTTC. Residues: CAWSPGGSQETQYF.

There are a few counts of this clonotype. The chain joins TRBV15 to TRBJ1-3, with unresolved D. The V gene lost 1 base and the J gene lost 0 bases, with 7 bases spanning the gap. The CDR3 contains 15 residues. Germline V gene data show CDR1 as LNHNV and CDR2 as YYDKDF (reference sequence). The CDR3 DNA follows: TGTGCCACCAGCAGAGGACTGAACTCTGGAAACACCATATATTTT. This sequence encodes CATSRGLNSGNTIYF.

This clonotype appeared a few times. The J gene is TRBJ1-4, the V gene TRBV5-5; 7 bases match TRBD1. Germline CDR1 reads SGHKS; CDR2 reads YYEKEE (reference sequence). CDR3 length: 15 amino acids. Trimming took 4 bases from V and 3 from J; bases not matched to a gene: 6. The CDR3 sequence: CASSTSTGPNEKLFF. CDR3 coding DNA: TGTGCCAGCAGCACTTCGACAGGGCCTAATGAAAAACTGTTTTTT.

This clonotype was observed a handful of times. This chain uses TRBV6-1 with TRBJ1-5; D is possibly TRBD1 (6 bases). This CDR3 has 14 residues. V lost 7 bases and J lost 4, with 14 bases in between. From germline, CDR1 is MNHNS and CDR2 SASEGT. In DNA form, the CDR3 reads TGTGCCAGCACCCTAGGGGGAGGGAATCAGCCCCAGCATTTT. It specifies CASTLGGGNQPQHF.

This clonotype occurred many times. V usage is TRBV4-2 and J usage is TRBJ2-1; maybe TRBD2 (7 bases). Germline V gene sequence: CDR1 LGHNA, CDR2 YNFKEQ. V lost 1 base to trimming and J lost 2 bases, with 15 bases between them. The CDR3 has 17 amino acids. The CDR3 loop is CASSQGRGATTYNEQFF. The CDR3 region has the DNA TGTGCCAGCAGCCAAGGTCGGGGGGCTACAACCTACAATGAGCAGTTCTTC.

This clonotype was detected a few times. The V and J genes are TRBV20-1 and TRBJ2-3, with 9 positions matching TRBD2. Germline CDR1 and CDR2: DFQATT and SNEGSKA (reference sequence). V shed 2 bases, J shed 4 bases, and the junction held 7 bases outside the gene matches. There are 15 residues in the CDR3. The CDR3 DNA follows: TGCAGTGCTAGATTGTCTAGCGGGGCAGCAGATACGCAGTATTTT. This gives the protein CSARLSSGAADTQYF.

The chain is built from TRBV9 and TRBJ1-1; TRBD1 matches at 11 bases. V shed 1 base, J shed 1 base, and the junction held 6 bases outside the gene matches. CDR1 SGDLS and CDR2 YYNGEE come from the germline V gene. The CDR3 is made up of 17 amino acids. CDR3 bases: TGTGCCAGCAGCGTACTGGACAGGGGGCATTGGAACACTGAAGCTTTCTTT. Translation: CASSVLDRGHWNTEAFF.

This clonotype was found a few times. This rearrangement joins TRBV11-3 to TRBJ2-7; the match to TRBD1 covers 7 bases. The V gene's germline CDR1 is SGHNT and CDR2 YENEEA. The CDR3 sequence is 14 residues long. V dropped 5 bases and J dropped 2; count of bases not matched to a gene: 6. Here the CDR3 reads CASSTRDRPYEQYF. CDR3 in DNA: TGTGCCAGCAGCACCCGGGACAGACCCTACGAGCAGTACTTC.

The J gene is TRBJ1-2, the V gene TRBV20-1; D remains unclear. Trimming cost V 2 bases and J 2 bases, with 9 bases left between them. Germline V lookup: CDR1 DFQATT, CDR2 SNEGSKA (reference sequence). The length of the CDR3 is 13 residues. The CDR3 region is CSARLGQNYGYTF. The DNA for the CDR3 is TGCAGTGCTAGATTGGGCCAGAACTATGGCTACACCTTC.

This clonotype was seen a few times. V usage is TRBV7-2 and J usage is TRBJ1-2; D is ambiguous. The CDR3 loop spans 13 amino acids. Germline lookup yields CDR1 SGHTA and CDR2 FQGNSA. Trimming took off 1 base at V and 8 bases at J, with 11 bases between the two ends. The CDR3 sequence is CASSLVLVAGYTF. The DNA of the CDR3 is TGTGCCAGCAGCTTAGTTCTAGTAGCCGGCTACACCTTC.

The J gene is TRBJ1-1, the V gene TRBV7-6; a possible D gene is TRBD1 (5 bases). CDR1 is SGHVS, CDR2 FNYEAQ, per germline. The CDR3 extends over 15 amino acids. With 5 bases removed from V and 3 bases from J, the gap between germline ends came to 16 bases. CDR3 nucleotide sequence: TGTGCCAGCAGCCCTAGGGGTATCCTATACACTGAAGCTTTCTTT. The encoded protein is CASSPRGILYTEAFF.

This clonotype occurred many times. This chain links TRBV10-3 with TRBJ2-1; D perhaps matches TRBD2 (9 bases). Germline V gene sequence: CDR1 ENHRY, CDR2 SYGVKD. This CDR3 has 18 amino acids. The ends were cut back, 0 bases at V and 8 bases at J, with 23 bases in the middle. The CDR3 is CAISESQIAGDRRDEQFF. The DNA of the CDR3 is TGTGCCATCAGTGAGTCCCAGATAGCGGGGGACAGGCGAGATGAGCAGTTCTTC.

This clonotype was recorded at least ten times. The rearrangement links TRBV10-3 to TRBJ2-7; no clear D gene. CDR1 ENHRY and CDR2 SYGVKD come from the germline V gene. This CDR3 has 13 residues. Deletions cut 0 bases from V and 3 bases from J, with 6 bases between. The CDR3 region is CAISESDVYEQYF. The CDR3 DNA reads as TGTGCCATCAGTGAGTCTGACGTCTACGAGCAGTACTTC.

In this sample, this clonotype turned up many times. The gene calls are TRBV7-6 and TRBJ1-1; no firm D call. The germline V and J ends were trimmed by 1 base and 3 bases, with 6 bases remaining between them. Germline V gives CDR1 SGHVS, CDR2 FNYEAQ. CDR3 length: 13 residues. CDR3 protein: CASSLDGYTEAFF. The CDR3 DNA reads TGTGCCAGCAGCTTAGACGGATACACTGAAGCTTTCTTT.

In its sample, this clonotype was seen a few times. The genes are TRBV4-3 and TRBJ2-5; D unclear. Germline lookup yields CDR1 LGHNA and CDR2 YSLEER. The length of the CDR3 is 16 residues. Trimming shortened V by 4 bases and J by 4 bases, and 19 bases separated the two germline ends. The CDR3 DNA is TGCGCCAGCAGCCCAGCGAAGATACTCGGCGGAGAGACCCAGTACTTC. This translates into CASSPAKILGGETQYF.

At least ten counts were recorded for this clonotype. The chain employs TRBV18 and TRBJ1-1, with TRBD1 matching over 10 bases. Looked up from germline, CDR1 is KGHSH and CDR2 is LQKENI. The V and J ends lost 5 bases and 7 bases, in that order; junction bases with no gene match: 10. This CDR3 is 15 amino acids long. The CDR3 region is CASSSPGQGTHEAFF. DNA of the CDR3: TGTGCCAGCTCATCGCCGGGACAGGGGACGCATGAAGCTTTCTTT.

This clonotype was detected only a few times. This chain uses TRBV5-6 with TRBJ2-2; D remains ambiguous. Trimming took off 2 bases at V and 7 bases at J, with 21 bases between the two ends. CDR1 and CDR2 from the germline V gene are SGHDT and YYEEEE. The CDR3 has 17 residues. CDR3 in amino acids: CASSFFVELIPLGELFF. The CDR3 DNA is TGTGCCAGCAGCTTTTTTGTCGAACTCATACCGCTCGGGGAGCTGTTTTTT. The whole variable domain, remainder taken from reference TRBV5-6 and TRBJ2-2, is DAGVTQSPTHLIKTRGQQVTLRCSPKSGHDTVSWYQQALGQGPQFIFQYYEEEERQRGNFPDRFSGHQFPNYSSELNVNALLLGDSALYLCASSFFVELIPLGELFFGEGSRLTVL.